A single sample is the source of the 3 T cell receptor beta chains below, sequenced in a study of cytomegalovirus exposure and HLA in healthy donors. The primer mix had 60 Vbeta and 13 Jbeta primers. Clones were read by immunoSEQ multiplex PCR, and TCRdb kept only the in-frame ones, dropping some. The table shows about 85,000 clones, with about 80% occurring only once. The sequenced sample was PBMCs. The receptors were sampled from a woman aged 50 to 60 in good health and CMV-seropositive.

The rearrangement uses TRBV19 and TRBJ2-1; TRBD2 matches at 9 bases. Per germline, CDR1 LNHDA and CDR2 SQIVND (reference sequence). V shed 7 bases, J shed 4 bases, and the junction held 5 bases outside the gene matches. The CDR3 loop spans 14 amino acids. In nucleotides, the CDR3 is TGTGCCAGTAATCAGCTAGCGGGGTACAATGAGCAGTTCTTC. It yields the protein CASNQLAGYNEQFF.

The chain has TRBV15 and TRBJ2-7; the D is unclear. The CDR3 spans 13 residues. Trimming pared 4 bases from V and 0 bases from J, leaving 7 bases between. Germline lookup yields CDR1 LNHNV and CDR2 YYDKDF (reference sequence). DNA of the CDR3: TGTGCCACCAGCACGAGCCTCTCCTACGAGCAGTACTTC. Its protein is CATSTSLSYEQYF.

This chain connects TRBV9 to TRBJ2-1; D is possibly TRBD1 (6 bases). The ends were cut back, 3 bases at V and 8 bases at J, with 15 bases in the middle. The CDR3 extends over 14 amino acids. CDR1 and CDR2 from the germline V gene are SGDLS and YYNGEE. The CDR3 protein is CASSALFPGDEQFF. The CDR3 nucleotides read TGTGCCAGCAGCGCCTTATTCCCAGGGGATGAGCAGTTCTTC.